This TCR beta chain was identified during a study of CD8 T cells in ankylosing spondylitis (dated 2017 in TCRdb). Broadly, across the study: T cell receptor beta repertoires were profiled in healthy donors and ankylosing spondylitis patients so that disease-linked TCR variants could be found. The full study cohort comprised around 25 ankylosing spondylitis patients and about a hundred healthy donors. Peripheral blood was sampled, and synovial fluid was additionally collected from ankylosing spondylitis patients. Points the paper makes about the study in general: Blood from ankylosing spondylitis patients appeared to be characterized by a TCR beta motif composed of under ten highly homologous amino acid variants. The disease-linked clones had a CD8+ phenotype and were found at relatively low frequencies in peripheral blood. The disease-linked clones were reported to be significantly enriched in matched synovial fluid samples from ankylosing spondylitis patients. Some of the motif variants had been reported before in the synovial fluid and blood of reactive arthritis patients, a finding that suggests common disease-initiation mechanisms.

Concerning this clonotype itself: No antigen is known for it. Qualities for individual bases were not recorded, and no much larger clone is one base off.

Sequencing was carried out with an Illumina HiSeq 2500. Quantitative 5'-RACE with molecular barcodes was the method used to prepare the TCR beta libraries. For the original study's pipeline: A new computational method, built on a probabilistic model of VDJ rearrangement, was used to identify disease-linked TCR variants. TCRdb redid the processing of the public reads, applying fastp at Q25 and MiXCR, and retained in-frame beta chains. Records with the same CDR3 protein are collapsed into one entry carrying the most frequent genes and DNA. For this entry, the V and J calls and clone size follow TCRdb and not the study's own pipeline. This sample is represented by 30,000 to 40,000 distinct CDR3 sequences; about a tenth of them were singletons. The ten most abundant clones make up about a sixth of the sample. V sheds 5 bases and J sheds 4 bases, leaving 12 bases between their ends. There are 13 amino acids in the CDR3, from cysteine to phenylalanine inclusive. Only CDR3 DNA is held: 39 bases, read in frame from base 1. CDR1 and CDR2 (SGDLS, YYNGEE) derive from the germline V gene.

Here the chain combines TRBV9 and TRBJ1-2; tentative D gene TRBD1, with 6 bases matching. This sequence originates from a male donor with ankylosing spondylitis or in good health (not recorded which). The sequenced sample consisted of blood, either unsorted or a sorted T cell fraction (not recorded which). The CDR3 protein is CASSGRGRYGYTF. The base sequence is TGTGCCAGCAGTGGCAGGGGACGCTATGGCTACACCTTC.